The 21 T cell receptor beta chains in this list originate from one sample, sequenced in a study of CD8+CD57+ T cells in acquired aplastic anemia. By flow cytometry, patients selected for sequencing had shown an expansion of CD8+CD57+ cells. TCR beta VDJ and CDR3 were profiled, and genomic DNA was the template. TCRdb recomputed calls from the reads with MiXCR, one row per CDR3 protein. The table has about 120,000 distinct CDR3 sequences, approximately 61% seen once. Sequencing was performed on sorted CD4+, CD8+, or CD8+CD57+ T cells (not recorded which) from PBMCs. The receptors here all came from a human donor with aplastic anemia.

A word on this clonotype: This may stem from a read error, because a much larger clone lies one nucleotide away. The rearrangement joins TRBV5-1 to TRBJ2-7; D gene unclear. The CDR3 sequence is 13 residues long. Germline assignment: CDR1 SGHRS and CDR2 YFSETQ. V was pared by 0 bases and J by 3 bases, with 7 bases between. For the CDR3, the DNA is TGCGCCAGCAGCTTGGCGCAGGTCTACGAGCAGTACTTC. This codes for CASSLAQVYEQYF.

For this clonotype: One end of the junction varies from germline; a read error may be responsible. The genes are TRBV24-1 and TRBJ2-3, with D unresolved. Germline V gives CDR1 KGHDR, CDR2 SFDVKD. The CDR3 is 15 residues long. CDR3 DNA sequence: TGTGCCACCAGTGACCTCGGAGCCCCCACAGATATGCAGTATTTT. It is translated as CATSDLGAPTDMQYF.

This clonotype was observed a single time. One end of the junction varies from germline; a read error may be responsible. The chain joins TRBV4-1 to TRBJ2-7, with 9 bases that match TRBD2. Germline V gives CDR1 MGHRA, CDR2 YSYEKL. The CDR3 has 16 amino acids. The CDR3 DNA follows: TGTGCCAGCAGCCAAGAGCTTAGCGGGGGCTCCTACGAGCAGTACTTC. It is translated as CASSQELSGGSYEQYF.

V and J are TRBV5-1 and TRBJ2-4; 7 bases are a match to TRBD2. V trimming: 1 base; J trimming: 5 bases; junction bases outside the gene matches: 9. Germline V lookup: CDR1 SGHRS, CDR2 YFSETQ. CDR3 size: 16 residues. In nucleotides, the CDR3 is TGCGCCAGCAGCTTGAAAGGCAGGGAGGGCGAAAACATTCAGTACTTC. Residues: CASSLKGREGENIQYF.

The rearrangement uses TRBV9 and TRBJ1-6, with D uncertain. Trimming cost V 0 bases and J 7 bases, with 8 bases left between them. Germline assignment: CDR1 SGDLS and CDR2 YYNGEE. CDR3 length equals 14 residues. The CDR3 DNA sequence: TGTGCCAGCAGCGTAGGCGGGGAAAATTCACCCCTCCACTTT. Protein product: CASSVGGENSPLHF.

The rearrangement joins TRBV7-6 to TRBJ1-1; TRBD1 matches 8 bases. The germline gives CDR1 SGHVS, CDR2 FNYEAQ. This CDR3 spans 15 amino acids. Trimming at V came to 1 base and at J to 4 bases, leaving 5 bases not matched to a gene. CDR3 sequence reads: CASSLVGDRSTEAFF. Here the CDR3 DNA reads TGTGCCAGCAGCTTAGTAGGGGACAGGAGCACTGAAGCTTTCTTT.

The J gene is TRBJ1-6, the V gene TRBV25-1; possibly TRBD1 for D (6 bases). Germline values: CDR1 MGHDK, CDR2 SYGVNS. This CDR3 has 14 amino acids. Trimming removed 6 bases from V and 5 bases from J, with 11 bases in between. CDR3 region: CASRRTAHNSPLHF. For the CDR3, the DNA is TGTGCCAGCAGGCGGACAGCTCATAATTCACCCCTCCACTTT.

In this sample, this clonotype turned up many times. This rearrangement joins TRBV13 to TRBJ2-1; TRBD2 aligns across 9 bases. J was trimmed by 3 bases and V by 6 bases; bases with no gene match: 6. Germline CDR1 and CDR2: PRHDT and FYEKMQ (reference sequence). The CDR3 is made up of 15 amino acids. The CDR3 DNA sequence: TGTGCCAGCAGATTCGGACTAGCGATCTACAATGAGCAGTTCTTC. As protein: CASRFGLAIYNEQFF.

The gene calls are TRBV5-1 and TRBJ1-1; TRBD1 matches 7 bases. The V gene's germline CDR1 is SGHRS and CDR2 YFSETQ. V gave up 0 bases and J gave up 7 bases; unmatched junction bases: 6. The CDR3 extends over 14 amino acids. The CDR3 loop reads CASSLEGALLEAFF. CDR3 DNA sequence: TGCGCCAGCAGCTTGGAGGGGGCCCTCCTTGAAGCTTTCTTT.

Concerning this clonotype: A much larger clone is a single base away; this may be a read error. V is TRBV7-9 and J is TRBJ2-7; 8 nucleotides agree with TRBD2. Germline V gives CDR1 SEHNR, CDR2 FQNEAQ (reference sequence). The CDR3 sequence is 12 residues long. The CDR3 bases are TGTGCCATCAGCTGGACTAGCCACGAGCAGTACTTC. This translates into CAISWTSHEQYF.

Written as DNA, the CDR3 is TGTGCCAGCAGCTTAGTCAGTCCCTACGAGCAGTACTTC. Protein: CASSLVSPYEQYF. The chain links TRBV7-8 to TRBJ2-7, with D unclear. The germline V gene has CDR1 SGHVS and CDR2 FQNEAQ. V was shortened by 1 base and J by 2 bases, with 6 bases between the two germline ends. The CDR3 has 13 amino acids.

The gene calls are TRBV7-2 and TRBJ1-2; D not certain. Germline V gene sequence: CDR1 SGHTA, CDR2 FQGNSA. Trimming cost V 2 bases and J 8 bases, with 9 bases left between them. The CDR3 spans 12 residues. CDR3 loop: CASSLLAGGYTF. The CDR3 DNA is TGTGCCAGCAGCTTACTAGCGGGAGGCTACACCTTC.

This clonotype was counted many times. V usage is TRBV5-5 and J usage is TRBJ2-7; 10 bases line up with TRBD1. CDR1 SGHKS and CDR2 YYEKEE come from the germline V gene (reference sequence). The CDR3 runs 14 residues. Trimming at V came to 3 bases and at J to 0 bases, leaving 0 bases not matched to a gene. The CDR3 sequence is CASSWDRGSYEQYF. The CDR3 region has the DNA TGTGCCAGCAGCTGGGACAGGGGCTCCTACGAGCAGTACTTC.

J is TRBJ1-6 and V is TRBV6-2 or TRBV6-3; D unresolved. V was pared by 2 bases and J by 5 bases, with 7 bases between. This CDR3 region has 14 residues. Germline V gene sequence: CDR1 MNHEY, CDR2 SVGEGT. DNA of the CDR3: TGTGCCAGCAGTTACGTCGGCAATAATTCACCCCTCCACTTT. Translated: CASSYVGNNSPLHF.

This clonotype occurred many times. The J gene is TRBJ2-7, the V gene TRBV5-1; either TRBD1 or TRBD2 may fit D (5 bases each). Germline CDR1 reads SGHRS; CDR2 reads YFSETQ. V lost 0 bases, J lost 0 bases, and 10 bases lay in between. The CDR3 is made up of 15 amino acids. The CDR3 bases are TGCGCCAGCAGCTTGGGGGACCCCAGCTCCTACGAGCAGTACTTC. Its protein is CASSLGDPSSYEQYF.

The chain employs TRBV12-3 or TRBV12-4 and TRBJ1-1; no clear D gene. CDR3 length equals 12 residues. The V and J ends lost 3 bases and 0 bases respectively, with 2 bases between them. The CDR3 region has the DNA TGTGCCAGCAGTTTCTTGAACACTGAAGCTTTCTTT. As protein: CASSFLNTEAFF.

The chain carries TRBV24-1 and TRBJ1-1; tentative D call: TRBD1 (6 bases). With 3 bases removed from V and 4 bases from J, the gap between germline ends came to 8 bases. Germline CDR1 reads KGHDR; CDR2 reads SFDVKD. The CDR3 length is 13 residues. In nucleotides, the CDR3 is TGTGCCACCAGTGATCCCAGGGGCACTGAAGCTTTCTTT. Protein sequence: CATSDPRGTEAFF.

J is TRBJ2-3 and V is TRBV19; 7 bases are shared with TRBD1. Germline CDR1 is LNHDA and CDR2 is SQIVND (reference sequence). This CDR3 comprises 13 residues. With 6 bases clipped from V and 4 bases from J, the junction kept 4 bases outside the gene matches. CDR3 sequence (DNA): TGTGCCAGTAGGCCACAGGGGCCAGATACGCAGTATTTT. It specifies CASRPQGPDTQYF.

CDR3 in DNA: TGTGCCACCAGCACAGACCGGGCTTTCCAGCCCCAGCATTTT. Its translation: CATSTDRAFQPQHF. The chain is built from TRBV15 and TRBJ1-5; no reliable D call. The length of the CDR3 is 14 residues. Trimming left V 4 bases short and J 7 bases short, with 14 bases between. Germline V lookup: CDR1 LNHNV, CDR2 YYDKDF (reference sequence).

V usage is TRBV7-9 and J usage is TRBJ2-5, with D unclear. This CDR3 is built from 15 residues. The germline V and J ends were trimmed by 4 bases and 5 bases, with 17 bases remaining between them. Looked up from germline, CDR1 is SEHNR and CDR2 is FQNEAQ (reference sequence). CDR3 residues: CASSSSGTAHETQYF. The CDR3, as DNA: TGTGCCAGCAGCTCAAGTGGTACGGCCCATGAGACCCAGTACTTC.

Worth noting for this clonotype: A read error may account for a junction end that differs from germline. V gene TRBV7-7 combines with J gene TRBJ2-2; D is ambiguous. Germline lookup yields CDR1 SSHAT and CDR2 FNYEAQ (reference sequence). This CDR3 contains 16 residues. CDR3 bases: TGTGCTAGCAGTTCAAACCCAGACCTGAACACCGGGGAGCTGTTTTTT. Its protein is CASSSNPDLNTGELFF.